This TCR beta chain was identified in a study of blood T cell repertoires in COVID-19. Looking at the study overall: T cells, B-cell-depleted T cells, or PBMCs provided the cDNA or gDNA that served as material.

In the original analysis: Scientists estimated how many nucleated cells there were by amplifying reference gene primers. Clones were read by immunoSEQ multiplex PCR, and TCRdb kept only the in-frame ones, dropping some. V and J calls plus clone size are reproduced from that table; the DNA served to infer D and trimming. The table shows about 52,000 clones, with 81% occurring only once. Germline loops: CDR1 SGHRS, CDR2 YFSETQ. The CDR3 sequence is 15 residues long. Trimming left V 1 base short and J 4 bases short, with 9 bases between. V usage is TRBV5-1 and J usage is TRBJ1-6, with unresolved D. This TCR was sampled from an elderly woman with COVID-19, enrolled during active disease. The sample comprised peripheral blood. CDR3 in amino acids: CASSLIGVYNSPLHF. In DNA, the CDR3 is TGCGCCAGCAGCTTGATCGGGGTTTATAATTCACCCCTCCACTTT.